These 12 T cell receptor beta chains came from one sample sequenced in a study of blood T cell repertoires in COVID-19. Generated by immunoSEQ multiplex PCR, the TCRdb table keeps only in-frame clones and is missing some. The table shows approximately 100,000 clones, with 70% to 80% occurring only once. The sequencing sample was made of peripheral blood. These receptors all come from a man between 65 and 79 years old with active or convalescent COVID-19.

This clone was picked up a small number of times. This chain connects TRBV18 to TRBJ1-2; no reliable D call. The CDR3 runs to 15 residues. Germline-derived CDR1 and CDR2 are KGHSH and LQKENI. V gave up 2 bases and J gave up 5 bases, with 15 bases separating them. The CDR3 region has the DNA TGTGCCAGCTCACCATCTCCCAGTCACAATTATGGCTACACCTTC. Translating gives CASSPSPSHNYGYTF.

This clone was detected a few times. J is TRBJ2-1 and V is TRBV19; 12 nucleotides line up with TRBD2. CDR3 length equals 20 residues. V was clipped by 3 bases and J by 1 base; unmatched bases: 13. CDR1 and CDR2 (germline): LNHDA, SQIVND (reference sequence). CDR3 protein: CASSIAPGLAGRGSYNEQFF. Written as DNA, the CDR3 is TGTGCCAGTAGTATTGCCCCTGGACTAGCGGGAAGGGGTTCCTACAATGAGCAGTTCTTC.

This clone was seen a handful of times. The rearrangement uses TRBV9 and TRBJ1-2; 7 nucleotides line up with TRBD1. This CDR3 has 15 residues. With 4 bases clipped from V and 6 bases from J, the junction kept 12 bases outside the gene matches. CDR1 is SGDLS and CDR2 is YYNGEE in the germline V gene. CDR3 sequence: CASSIWDSQPHGYTF. DNA for the CDR3: TGTGCCAGCAGCATTTGGGACAGCCAACCTCATGGCTACACCTTC.

The chain combines TRBV5-1 with TRBJ2-7; D might be TRBD1 (6 bases). The CDR3 is 13 amino acids. Germline V lookup: CDR1 SGHRS, CDR2 YFSETQ. V gave up 3 bases and J gave up 5 bases, with 12 bases separating them. The CDR3 sequence: CASSSTGSHEQYF. As DNA, the CDR3 is TGCGCCAGCAGCTCCACAGGGAGCCACGAGCAGTACTTC.

The DNA of the CDR3 is TGTGCCACCAGCGGGGGGACTAATGAAAAACTGTTTTTT. It encodes CATSGGTNEKLFF. The rearrangement uses TRBV15 and TRBJ1-4, with D possibly being TRBD1 (5 bases). Trimming removed 5 bases at V and 2 bases at J, with 6 bases between. Germline assignment: CDR1 LNHNV and CDR2 YYDKDF (reference sequence). The CDR3 covers 13 residues.

The V call is TRBV6-5, the J call TRBJ2-7; TRBD1 matches 9 bases. V dropped 2 bases and J dropped 6; count of bases not matched to a gene: 5. CDR1 and CDR2 (germline): MNHEY, SVGAGI. This CDR3 has 14 amino acids. The CDR3 sequence is CASSYGTGLSEQYF. DNA of the CDR3: TGTGCCAGCAGTTACGGGACAGGGTTAAGCGAGCAGTACTTC.

This sequence joins TRBV4-1 and TRBJ2-5, with 9 nucleotides matching TRBD2. J was trimmed by 5 bases and V by 2 bases; bases with no gene match: 9. Germline CDR1 is MGHRA and CDR2 is YSYEKL. The CDR3 has 16 amino acids. The CDR3, as DNA: TGCGCCAGCAGCCAACCGAGGGCGGGAGGGGTGGAGACCCAGTACTTC. Amino acids: CASSQPRAGGVETQYF.

The chain joins TRBV7-3 to TRBJ2-1, with D possibly being TRBD2 (5 bases). Per germline, CDR1 SGHTA and CDR2 FQGTGA. This CDR3 is built from 14 residues. The ends were cut back, 5 bases at V and 0 bases at J, with 8 bases in the middle. The CDR3 sequence is CASSVEGSYNEQFF. The DNA for the CDR3 is TGTGCCAGCAGCGTTGAGGGCTCCTACAATGAGCAGTTCTTC.

The rearrangement joins TRBV7-2 to TRBJ2-7, with TRBD1 matching 7 bases. The CDR3 has 14 amino acids. Germline values: CDR1 SGHTA, CDR2 FQGNSA. J lost 3 bases, V lost 6 bases, and 8 bases had no gene match. The CDR3 reads CASRPGTANYEQYF. CDR3 in DNA: TGTGCCAGCAGGCCCGGGACAGCCAACTACGAGCAGTACTTC.

This clone was found a few times. The V call is TRBV6-5, the J call TRBJ1-6; D not certain. This CDR3 region has 14 residues. Germline-derived CDR1 and CDR2 are MNHEY and SVGAGI. V was cut by 0 bases and J by 5 bases, with 5 bases left in between. CDR3 residues: CASSYSFNNSPLHF. DNA for the CDR3: TGTGCCAGCAGTTACTCGTTCAATAATTCACCCCTCCACTTT.

This clone was recorded once. The chain has TRBV2 and TRBJ2-5; the D is unclear. The ends were cut back, 1 base at V and 4 bases at J, with 7 bases in the middle. The CDR3 has 13 amino acids. The germline gives CDR1 SNHLY, CDR2 FYNNEI. The CDR3 is CASSEGVRETQYF. The CDR3 DNA sequence: TGTGCCAGCAGTGAAGGAGTGAGAGAGACCCAGTACTTC. Using reference TRBV2 and TRBJ2-5 for the parts outside the CDR3, the full variable domain is EPEVTQTPSHQVTQMGQEVILRCVPISNHLYFYWYRQILGQKVEFLVSFYNNEISEKSEIFDDQFSVERPDGSNFTLKIRSTKLEDSAMYFCASSEGVRETQYFGPGTRLLVL.

This chain joins TRBV9 and TRBJ2-3, with TRBD2 identical over 7 bases. Germline assignment: CDR1 SGDLS and CDR2 YYNGEE. CDR3 size: 14 residues. V lost 0 bases to trimming and J lost 4 bases; unmatched junction nucleotides: 2. This CDR3 is CASSVVGRSDTQYF. The CDR3 region has the DNA TGTGCCAGCAGCGTAGTCGGGAGGTCAGATACGCAGTATTTT. The entire variable domain, with the rest obtained from reference TRBV9 and TRBJ2-3, is as follows: DSGVTQTPKHLITATGQRVTLRCSPRSGDLSVYWYQQSLDQGLQFLIQYYNGEERAKGNILERFSAQQFPDLHSELNLSSLELGDSALYFCASSVVGRSDTQYFGPGTRLTVL.